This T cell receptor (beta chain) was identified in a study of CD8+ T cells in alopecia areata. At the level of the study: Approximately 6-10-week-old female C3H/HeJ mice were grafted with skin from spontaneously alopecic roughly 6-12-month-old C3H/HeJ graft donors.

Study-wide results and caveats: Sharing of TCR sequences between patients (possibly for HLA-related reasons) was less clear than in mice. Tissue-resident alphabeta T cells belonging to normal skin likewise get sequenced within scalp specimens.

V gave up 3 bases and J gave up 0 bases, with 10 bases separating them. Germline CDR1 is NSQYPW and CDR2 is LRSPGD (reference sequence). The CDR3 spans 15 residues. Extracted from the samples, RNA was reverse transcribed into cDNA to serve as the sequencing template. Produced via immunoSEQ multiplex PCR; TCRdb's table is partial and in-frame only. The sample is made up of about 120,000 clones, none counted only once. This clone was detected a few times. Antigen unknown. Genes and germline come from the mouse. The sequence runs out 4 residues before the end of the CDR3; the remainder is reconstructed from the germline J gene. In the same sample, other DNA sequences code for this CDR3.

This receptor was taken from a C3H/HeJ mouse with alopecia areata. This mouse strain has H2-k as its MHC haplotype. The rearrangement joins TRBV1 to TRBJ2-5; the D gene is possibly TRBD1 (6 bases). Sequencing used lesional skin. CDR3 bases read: TGCACCTGCAGTGCGAGGGGGTTTAACCAAGAC. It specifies CTCSARGFNQD. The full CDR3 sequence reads CTCSARGFNQDTQYF.